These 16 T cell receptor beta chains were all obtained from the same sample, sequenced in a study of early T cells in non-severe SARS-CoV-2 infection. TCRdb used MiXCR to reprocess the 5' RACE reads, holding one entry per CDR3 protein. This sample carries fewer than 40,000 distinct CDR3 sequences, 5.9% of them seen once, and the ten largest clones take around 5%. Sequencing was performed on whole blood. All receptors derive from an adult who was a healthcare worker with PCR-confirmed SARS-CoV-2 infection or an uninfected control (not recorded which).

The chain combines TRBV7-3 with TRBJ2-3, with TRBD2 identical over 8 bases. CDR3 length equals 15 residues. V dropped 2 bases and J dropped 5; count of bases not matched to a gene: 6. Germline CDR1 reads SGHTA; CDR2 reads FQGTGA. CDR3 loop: CASSLGLAGLDTQYF. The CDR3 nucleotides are TGTGCCAGCAGCTTAGGGCTAGCGGGCCTAGATACGCAGTATTTT.

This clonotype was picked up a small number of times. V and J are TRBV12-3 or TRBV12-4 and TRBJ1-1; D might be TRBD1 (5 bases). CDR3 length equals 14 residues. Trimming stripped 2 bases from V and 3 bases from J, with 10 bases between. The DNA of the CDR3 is TGTGCCAGCAGTTTAAGGGCGGGGGACACTGAAGCTTTCTTT. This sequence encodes CASSLRAGDTEAFF.

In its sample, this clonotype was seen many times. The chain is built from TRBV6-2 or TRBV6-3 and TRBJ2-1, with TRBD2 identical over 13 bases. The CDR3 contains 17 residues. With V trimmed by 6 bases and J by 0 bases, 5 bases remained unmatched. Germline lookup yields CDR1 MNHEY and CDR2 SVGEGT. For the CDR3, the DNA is TGTGCCAGCAGGGGACTAGCGGGAACACACTCCTACAATGAGCAGTTCTTC. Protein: CASRGLAGTHSYNEQFF.

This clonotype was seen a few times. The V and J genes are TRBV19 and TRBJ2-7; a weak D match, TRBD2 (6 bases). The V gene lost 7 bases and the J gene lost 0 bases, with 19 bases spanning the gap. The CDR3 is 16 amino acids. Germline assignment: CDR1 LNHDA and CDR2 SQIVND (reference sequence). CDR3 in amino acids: CASIHGRDFRSYEQYF. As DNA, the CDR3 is TGTGCCAGTATCCATGGCCGGGACTTCCGCTCCTACGAGCAGTACTTC.

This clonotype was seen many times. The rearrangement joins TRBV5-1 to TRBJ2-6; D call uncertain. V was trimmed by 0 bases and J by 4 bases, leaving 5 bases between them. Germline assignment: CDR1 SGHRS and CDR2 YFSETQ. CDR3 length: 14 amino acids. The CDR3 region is CASSLGLGANVLTF. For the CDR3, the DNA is TGCGCCAGCAGCTTGGGGTTAGGGGCCAACGTCCTGACTTTC.

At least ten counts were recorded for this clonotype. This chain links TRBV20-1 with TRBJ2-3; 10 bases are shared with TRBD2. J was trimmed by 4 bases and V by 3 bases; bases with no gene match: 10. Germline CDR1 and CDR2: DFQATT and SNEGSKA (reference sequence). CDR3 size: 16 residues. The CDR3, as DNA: TGCAGTGCTAGTCTGGCTCTAGCGGGAGTCGCAGATACGCAGTATTTT. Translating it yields CSASLALAGVADTQYF.

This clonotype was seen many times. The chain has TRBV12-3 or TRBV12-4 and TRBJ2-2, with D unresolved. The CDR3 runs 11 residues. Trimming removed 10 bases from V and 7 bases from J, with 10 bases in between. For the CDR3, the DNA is TGTGCCACCACCTCTCGCGGGGAGCTGTTTTTT. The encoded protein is CATTSRGELFF.

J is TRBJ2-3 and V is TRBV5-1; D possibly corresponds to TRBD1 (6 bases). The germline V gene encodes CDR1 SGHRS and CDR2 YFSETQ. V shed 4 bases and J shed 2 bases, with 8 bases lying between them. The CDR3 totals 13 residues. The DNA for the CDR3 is TGCGCCAGCAGCCGGGACAACACAGATACGCAGTATTTT. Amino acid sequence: CASSRDNTDTQYF. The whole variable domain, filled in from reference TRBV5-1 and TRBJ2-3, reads KAGVTQTPRYLIKTRGQQVTLSCSPISGHRSVSWYQQTPGQGLQFLFEYFSETQRNKGNFPGRFSGRQFSNSRSEMNVSTLELGDSALYLCASSRDNTDTQYFGPGTRLTVL.

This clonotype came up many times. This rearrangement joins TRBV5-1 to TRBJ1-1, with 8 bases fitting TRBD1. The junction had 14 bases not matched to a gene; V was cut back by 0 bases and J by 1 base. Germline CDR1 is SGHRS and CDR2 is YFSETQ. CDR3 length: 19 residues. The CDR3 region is CASSLVPVGQAVENTEAFF. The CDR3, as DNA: TGCGCCAGCAGCTTGGTCCCCGTGGGACAGGCCGTAGAGAACACTGAAGCTTTCTTT.

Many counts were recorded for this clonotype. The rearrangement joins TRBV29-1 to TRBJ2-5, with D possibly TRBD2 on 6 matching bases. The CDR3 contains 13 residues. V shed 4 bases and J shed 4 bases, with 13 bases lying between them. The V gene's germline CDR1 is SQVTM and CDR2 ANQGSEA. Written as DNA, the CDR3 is TGCAGCGTTGCCGGGAGCGAGTTAGAGACCCAGTACTTC. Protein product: CSVAGSELETQYF.

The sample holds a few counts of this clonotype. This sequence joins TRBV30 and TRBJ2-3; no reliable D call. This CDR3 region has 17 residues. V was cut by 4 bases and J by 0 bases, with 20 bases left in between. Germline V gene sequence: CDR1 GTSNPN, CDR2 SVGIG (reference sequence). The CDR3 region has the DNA TGTGCCTGGACTGTCATACGGCGGAGCCTTAGCACAGATACGCAGTATTTT. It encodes CAWTVIRRSLSTDTQYF. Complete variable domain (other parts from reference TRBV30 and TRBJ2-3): SQTIHQWPATLVQPVGSPLSLECTVEGTSNPNLYWYRQAAGRGLQLLFYSVGIGQISSEVPQNLSASRPQDRQFILSSKKLLLSDSGFYLCAWTVIRRSLSTDTQYFGPGTRLTVL.

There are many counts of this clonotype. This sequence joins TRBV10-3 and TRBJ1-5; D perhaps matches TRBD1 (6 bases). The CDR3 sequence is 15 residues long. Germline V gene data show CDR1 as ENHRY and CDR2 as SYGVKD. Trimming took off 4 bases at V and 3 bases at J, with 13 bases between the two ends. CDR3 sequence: CAISGLEGVNQPQHF. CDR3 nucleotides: TGTGCCATCAGTGGCCTTGAGGGGGTCAATCAGCCCCAGCATTTT.

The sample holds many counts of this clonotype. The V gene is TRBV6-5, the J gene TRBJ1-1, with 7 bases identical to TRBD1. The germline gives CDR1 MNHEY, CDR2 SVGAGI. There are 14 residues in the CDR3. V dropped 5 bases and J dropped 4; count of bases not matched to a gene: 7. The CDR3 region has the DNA TGTGCCAGCAGTCCCCCAGGGGGGCGCACTGAAGCTTTCTTT. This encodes CASSPPGGRTEAFF.

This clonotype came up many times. The CDR3 DNA sequence: TGTGCCAGCAGCCGTTTAGCGGGAGCCGGGTCGGGGCAGTACTTC. The encoded protein is CASSRLAGAGSGQYF. This chain connects TRBV3-1 to TRBJ2-7, with 9 nucleotides matching TRBD2. The CDR3 contains 15 residues. The V gene's germline CDR1 is LGHDT and CDR2 YNNKEL (reference sequence). J lost 9 bases, V lost 4 bases, and 13 bases had no gene match.

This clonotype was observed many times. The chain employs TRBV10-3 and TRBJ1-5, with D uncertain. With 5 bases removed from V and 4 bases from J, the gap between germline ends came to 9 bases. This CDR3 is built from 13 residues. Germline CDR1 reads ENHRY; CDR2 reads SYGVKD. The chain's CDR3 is CAISRQENQPQHF. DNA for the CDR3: TGTGCCATCAGTAGGCAGGAAAATCAGCCCCAGCATTTT.

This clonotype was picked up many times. CDR3 in DNA: TGTGCCAGCAGCTTAGGAGGGGGGAATCAGCCCCAGCATTTT. It codes for CASSLGGGNQPQHF. This chain joins TRBV7-9 and TRBJ1-5, with D possibly being TRBD1 (6 bases). Deletions cut 1 base from V and 4 bases from J, with 8 bases between. CDR1 SEHNR and CDR2 FQNEAQ come from the germline V gene (reference sequence). The CDR3 runs to 14 residues.